Listed here is a single T cell receptor beta chain. What it recognizes is unknown. Generated by immunoSEQ multiplex PCR, the TCRdb table keeps only in-frame clones and is missing some. The data show about 40,000 clones, with about 90% seen just once and under 2.5% held by the top ten. Trimming cost V 6 bases and J 3 bases, with 17 bases left between them. The CDR3 covers 16 residues. From germline, CDR1 is KGHSH and CDR2 LQKENI. This sample is part of a study of graft-versus-host responses after intestinal transplantation. Looking at the study overall: Multivisceral, liver-intestinal, or isolated intestinal grafts went to recipients. Anti-thymocyte globulin induction preceded two to three years of tacrolimus and steroid maintenance in all recipients.

Overall study results and limits: GvH clones occurred in recipient marrow; some first appeared in ileum or blood. The study associated peak circulating GvH clone levels with early post-transplant HvG declines.

The source of this sequence is a human patient who received an intestinal transplant, so some T cells may come from the graft donor. The chain recombines TRBV18 with TRBJ2-2; D is perhaps TRBD2 (6 bases). The material sequenced was PBMCs, taken around 330 days after intestinal transplant. The CDR3 sequence is CASSPRRGGDTGELFF. The CDR3 DNA follows: TGTGCCAGCTCGCCCAGGAGGGGAGGAGACACCGGGGAGCTGTTTTTT.